These 26 T cell receptor beta chains were sequenced from one sample in a study of CD8+ T cells in alopecia areata. Reverse transcribed after extraction, RNA yielded cDNA as the sequencing template. Sequencing was performed with immunoSEQ multiplex PCR; in TCRdb, only in-frame clones are kept and a portion is missing. In the table there are about 160,000 clones, around 47% of which are singletons. Input material: CD4+ T cells sorted from blood. These receptors originate from a human donor with alopecia areata.

In this sample, this clone turned up a few times. The rearrangement links TRBV28 to TRBJ2-3; tentative D call: TRBD2 (6 bases). The CDR3 length is 13 residues. Germline V gives CDR1 MDHEN, CDR2 SYDVKM. V was shortened by 7 bases and J by 3 bases, with 11 bases between the two germline ends. The CDR3 sequence is CASNLRGTDTQYF. The CDR3 bases are TGTGCCAGCAACCTACGGGGGACAGATACGCAGTATTTT.

The J gene is TRBJ1-4, the V gene TRBV29-1; tentatively, D is TRBD1 (5 bases). Per germline, CDR1 SQVTM and CDR2 ANQGSEA. The CDR3 totals 12 residues. The V end lost 7 bases, the J end lost 8 bases, and 14 bases lay between the germline ends. The CDR3 protein is CSAGRTSEKLFF. As DNA, the CDR3 is TGCAGCGCCGGGCGGACATCGGAAAAACTGTTTTTT.

To note about this clone: At one of its ends the junction is not consistent with the germline gene, which may arise from a read error. This chain connects TRBV2 to TRBJ2-5, with D maybe TRBD2 (5 bases). CDR1 is SNHLY, CDR2 FYNNEI, per germline. The length of the CDR3 is 14 residues. The chain's CDR3 is CASSASLTRGFAHF. The DNA for the CDR3 is TGTGCCAGCAGTGCCTCACTAACCCGGGGATTTGCCCACTTC.

This clone came up a few times. This chain links TRBV2 with TRBJ2-1; D gene unclear. Germline assignment: CDR1 SNHLY and CDR2 FYNNEI. The germline V and J ends were trimmed by 1 base and 10 bases, with 11 bases remaining between them. The CDR3 loop spans 13 amino acids. CDR3 region: CASSEEVAGEQFF. Written as DNA, the CDR3 is TGTGCCAGCAGTGAAGAGGTAGCTGGGGAGCAGTTCTTC.

The chain links TRBV4-3 to TRBJ2-1, with D possibly being TRBD2 (6 bases). The CDR3 runs 17 residues. The V end lost 8 bases, the J end lost 0 bases, and 20 bases lay between the germline ends. Germline-derived CDR1 and CDR2 are LGHNA and YSLEER. CDR3 loop: CASGRLFEGGSYNEQFF. The CDR3 nucleotides are TGCGCCAGCGGGCGTTTGTTTGAGGGAGGCTCCTACAATGAGCAGTTCTTC.

The chain uses TRBV28 and TRBJ1-4; D uncertain. CDR3 length equals 14 residues. V shed 4 bases and J shed 10 bases, with 16 bases lying between them. Germline-derived CDR1 and CDR2 are MDHEN and SYDVKM. The CDR3 DNA follows: TGTGCCAGCAGTTCAAGGAGAGGGTCGAGAAAACTGTTTTTT. This codes for CASSSRRGSRKLFF.

The rearrangement links TRBV2 to TRBJ1-3; the D is unclear. There are 15 residues in the CDR3. The germline V and J ends were trimmed by 4 bases and 2 bases, with 12 bases remaining between them. CDR1 is SNHLY and CDR2 is FYNNEI in the germline V gene. This chain's CDR3 is CASSGTPGPGNTIYF. The CDR3 DNA reads as TGTGCCAGCAGTGGGACGCCTGGACCTGGAAACACCATATATTTT. Complete variable domain (other parts from reference TRBV2 and TRBJ1-3): EPEVTQTPSHQVTQMGQEVILRCVPISNHLYFYWYRQILGQKVEFLVSFYNNEISEKSEIFDDQFSVERPDGSNFTLKIRSTKLEDSAMYFCASSGTPGPGNTIYFGEGSWLTVV.

This chain connects TRBV30 to TRBJ2-1; 7 nucleotides agree with TRBD1. The CDR3 has 11 amino acids. V dropped 5 bases and J dropped 10; count of bases not matched to a gene: 5. The germline V gene has CDR1 GTSNPN and CDR2 SVGIG (reference sequence). CDR3 region: CAWGTAAEQFF. DNA for the CDR3: TGTGCCTGGGGGACAGCGGCCGAGCAGTTCTTC.

This clone was picked up a small number of times. This chain connects TRBV29-1 to TRBJ2-1, with 7 bases matching TRBD2. CDR3 length: 15 amino acids. V shed 4 bases, J shed 4 bases, and the junction held 10 bases outside the gene matches. CDR1 is SQVTM, CDR2 ANQGSEA, per germline. The chain's CDR3 is CSVAPSGTMYNEQFF. For the CDR3, the DNA is TGCAGCGTTGCGCCCTCCGGGACTATGTACAATGAGCAGTTCTTC.

V usage is TRBV7-9 and J usage is TRBJ2-1; D might be TRBD2 (6 bases). Germline V gives CDR1 SEHNR, CDR2 FQNEAQ (reference sequence). The CDR3 is 11 residues long. Trimming took off 3 bases at V and 14 bases at J, with 11 bases between the two ends. For the CDR3, the DNA is TGTGCCAGCAGCTTGAATCTAGCGAAGTTCTTC. This codes for CASSLNLAKFF.

The rearrangement uses TRBV9 and TRBJ2-6; unclear D gene. CDR1 is SGDLS and CDR2 is YYNGEE in the germline V gene. The CDR3 totals 14 residues. Trimming pared 3 bases from V and 0 bases from J, leaving 4 bases between. The CDR3 DNA sequence: TGTGCCAGCAGCGCCCCCTCTGGGGCCAACGTCCTGACTTTC. It translates to CASSAPSGANVLTF.

The chain couples TRBV7-6 to TRBJ2-7; D remains ambiguous. Trimming stripped 0 bases from V and 2 bases from J, with 5 bases between. This CDR3 contains 13 residues. CDR1 SGHVS and CDR2 FNYEAQ come from the germline V gene. DNA for the CDR3: TGTGCCAGCAGCTTAGCGGACCCCTACGAGCAGTACTTC. It yields the protein CASSLADPYEQYF. Variable domain in full (rest from reference TRBV7-6 and TRBJ2-7): GAGVSQSPRYKVTKRGQDVALRCDPISGHVSLYWYRQALGQGPEFLTYFNYEAQQDKSGLPNDRFSAERPEGSISTLTIQRTEQRDSAMYRCASSLADPYEQYFGPGTRLTVT.

This sequence joins TRBV7-8 and TRBJ1-2; weak D call: TRBD1 (5 bases). Per the germline V gene, CDR1 is SGHVS and CDR2 is FQNEAQ. V was pared by 5 bases and J by 7 bases, with 14 bases between. The CDR3 is 13 amino acids. The DNA for the CDR3 is TGTGCCAGCAGCCAGCGACAGCACGGTGGCTACACCTTC. Its translation: CASSQRQHGGYTF.

The chain is built from TRBV20-1 and TRBJ2-2, with unresolved D. Germline V gene sequence: CDR1 DFQATT, CDR2 SNEGSKA (reference sequence). The CDR3 has 11 amino acids. Trimming left V 4 bases short and J 0 bases short, with 0 bases between. The CDR3, as DNA: TGCAGTGCTACGAACACCGGGGAGCTGTTTTTT. Its translation is CSATNTGELFF.

This clone was seen more than once but under ten times. The junction does not match germline at one end; this may be a read error. The chain combines TRBV28 with TRBJ2-1; the match to TRBD2 covers 7 bases. In germline, CDR1 is MDHEN, CDR2 SYDVKM. The CDR3 is 10 amino acids. The CDR3 here is CASRGTKLIF. CDR3 DNA: TGTGCCAGCAGGGGGACTAAGTTGATCTTC.

The chain joins TRBV1 to TRBJ2-7; the DNA was not used to check the table's D call, TRBD2. TRBV1 is an annotated pseudogene. The CDR3 is 14 amino acids. CDR3 protein: CTSSLEDCPYEQYF. CDR3 DNA: TGCACCAGCAGCCTTGAGGACTGTCCCTACGAGCAGTACTTC.

The chain couples TRBV27 to TRBJ1-2; unclear D gene. This CDR3 region has 13 residues. V was shortened by 6 bases and J by 4 bases, with 12 bases between the two germline ends. The germline V gene has CDR1 MNHEY and CDR2 SMNVEV (reference sequence). The CDR3 coding sequence is TGTGCCAGCAGAGCGATAGATGCCTATGGCTACACCTTC. This codes for CASRAIDAYGYTF.

In its sample, this clone was seen many times. V and J are TRBV5-1 and TRBJ2-1; 9 bases are a match to TRBD2. Germline-derived CDR1 and CDR2 are SGHRS and YFSETQ. The CDR3 totals 14 residues. Unmatched junction bases numbered 1, after V lost 3 bases and J lost 3 bases. CDR3 amino acids: CASSSLAGYNEQFF. CDR3 nucleotides: TGCGCCAGCAGCTCACTAGCGGGCTACAATGAGCAGTTCTTC.

The J gene is TRBJ2-7, the V gene TRBV28, with TRBD1 matching over 7 bases. V trimming: 3 bases; J trimming: 3 bases; junction bases outside the gene matches: 2. Germline CDR1 and CDR2: MDHEN and SYDVKM. The length of the CDR3 is 13 residues. The CDR3 coding sequence is TGTGCCAGCAGTTTGGGACAGCACTACGAGCAGTACTTC. Translated: CASSLGQHYEQYF.

This chain joins TRBV9 and TRBJ2-3; 9 nucleotides match TRBD1. V lost 0 bases and J lost 4; bases outside the gene matches: 9. CDR1 is SGDLS and CDR2 is YYNGEE in the germline V gene. This CDR3 spans 17 amino acids. The CDR3 sequence is CASSVEIPDRGPDTQYF. The CDR3 DNA sequence: TGTGCCAGCAGCGTAGAAATCCCGGACAGGGGCCCAGATACGCAGTATTTT.

The chain employs TRBV19 and TRBJ2-7; D remains ambiguous. The CDR3 extends over 13 amino acids. The V gene's germline CDR1 is LNHDA and CDR2 SQIVND (reference sequence). V lost 4 bases and J 7 bases, leaving 14 bases between the germline ends. The DNA of the CDR3 is TGTGCCAGTAGTAACGGGCGAAGGTTGGAGCAGTACTTC. Translating gives CASSNGRRLEQYF.

In its sample, this clone was seen a few times. The rearrangement joins TRBV2 to TRBJ2-7; D remains ambiguous. V dropped 5 bases and J dropped 2 bases, with 13 bases sitting between them. The CDR3 sequence is 14 residues long. Germline V CDR1 and CDR2: SNHLY, FYNNEI. The CDR3 protein is CASSPRTATYEQYF. The CDR3 DNA is TGTGCCAGCAGTCCCAGGACCGCGACCTACGAGCAGTACTTC. Full variable domain (missing parts from reference TRBV2 and TRBJ2-7): EPEVTQTPSHQVTQMGQEVILRCVPISNHLYFYWYRQILGQKVEFLVSFYNNEISEKSEIFDDQFSVERPDGSNFTLKIRSTKLEDSAMYFCASSPRTATYEQYFGPGTRLTVT.

This clone was seen a few times. The chain uses TRBV4-1 and TRBJ2-7; the D gene is possibly TRBD1 (5 bases). V lost 0 bases and J lost 6, with 18 bases in between. Germline V gives CDR1 MGHRA, CDR2 YSYEKL. The CDR3 runs 16 residues. CDR3 sequence reads: CASSQEGLGQEGEQYF. The CDR3 DNA reads TGCGCCAGCAGCCAAGAAGGGTTGGGGCAGGAAGGCGAGCAGTACTTC.

Only one count was recorded for this clone. The J gene is TRBJ1-3, the V gene TRBV2; D call uncertain. The V end lost 8 bases, the J end lost 1 base, and 15 bases lay between the germline ends. The CDR3 loop spans 15 amino acids. CDR1 is SNHLY, CDR2 FYNNEI, per germline. The CDR3 is CASLQEGSSGNTIYF. In nucleotides, the CDR3 is TGTGCCAGCCTCCAAGAGGGCTCGTCTGGAAACACCATATATTTT.

In DNA, the CDR3 is TGTGCCAGCAGTTTGATTAGCGGAATACAAGAGACCCAGTACTTC. Translated: CASSLISGIQETQYF. This chain connects TRBV27 to TRBJ2-5; maybe TRBD2 (6 bases). CDR1 and CDR2 from the germline V gene are MNHEY and SMNVEV (reference sequence). The CDR3 runs to 15 residues. V was trimmed by 3 bases and J by 2 bases, leaving 13 bases between them.

This clone was counted a few times. This chain joins TRBV28 and TRBJ2-5, with D perhaps assigned TRBD1 or TRBD2 (5 bases each). Germline loops: CDR1 MDHEN, CDR2 SYDVKM. The CDR3 length is 13 residues. Trimming removed 10 bases at V and 1 base at J, with 13 bases between. The CDR3 loop reads CATSGRPQETQYF. CDR3 sequence (DNA): TGTGCCACCTCGGGACGACCCCAAGAGACCCAGTACTTC.